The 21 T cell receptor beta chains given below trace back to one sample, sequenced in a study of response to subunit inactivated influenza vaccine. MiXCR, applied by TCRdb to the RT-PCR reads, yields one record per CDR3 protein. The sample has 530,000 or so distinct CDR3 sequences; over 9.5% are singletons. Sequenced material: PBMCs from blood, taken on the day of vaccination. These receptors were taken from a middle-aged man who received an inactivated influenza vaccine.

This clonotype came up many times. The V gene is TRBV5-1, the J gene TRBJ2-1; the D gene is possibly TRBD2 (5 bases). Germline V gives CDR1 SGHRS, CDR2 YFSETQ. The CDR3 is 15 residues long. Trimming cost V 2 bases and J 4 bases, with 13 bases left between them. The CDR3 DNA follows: TGCGCCAGCAGCTTTCACCCCGGACTTTACAATGAGCAGTTCTTC. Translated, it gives CASSFHPGLYNEQFF.

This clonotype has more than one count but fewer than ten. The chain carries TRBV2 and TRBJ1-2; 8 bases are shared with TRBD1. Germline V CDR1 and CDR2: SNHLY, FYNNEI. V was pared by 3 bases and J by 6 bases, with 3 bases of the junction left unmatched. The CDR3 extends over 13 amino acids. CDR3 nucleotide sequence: TGTGCCAGCAGTGATCAGGGGGCGAATGGCTACACCTTC. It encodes CASSDQGANGYTF.

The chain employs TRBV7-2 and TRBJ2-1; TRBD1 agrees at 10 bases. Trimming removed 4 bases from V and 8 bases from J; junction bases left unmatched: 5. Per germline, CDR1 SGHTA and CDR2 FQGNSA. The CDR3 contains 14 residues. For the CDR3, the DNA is TGTGCCAGCAGCTCGGACAGGGGGGTAGATGAGCAGTTCTTC. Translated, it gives CASSSDRGVDEQFF.

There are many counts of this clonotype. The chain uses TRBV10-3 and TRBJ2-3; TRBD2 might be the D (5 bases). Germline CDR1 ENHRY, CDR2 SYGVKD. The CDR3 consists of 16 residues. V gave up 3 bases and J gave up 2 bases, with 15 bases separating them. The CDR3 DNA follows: TGTGCCATCAGTGATGGCGGGCCAAGAGTCACAGATACGCAGTATTTT. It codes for CAISDGGPRVTDTQYF.

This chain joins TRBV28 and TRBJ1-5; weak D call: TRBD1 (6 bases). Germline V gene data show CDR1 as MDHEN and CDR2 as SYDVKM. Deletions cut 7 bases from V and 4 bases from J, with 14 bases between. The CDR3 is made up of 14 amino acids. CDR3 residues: CASTRRGGNQPQHF. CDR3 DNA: TGTGCCAGCACCCGAAGGGGGGGTAATCAGCCCCAGCATTTT.

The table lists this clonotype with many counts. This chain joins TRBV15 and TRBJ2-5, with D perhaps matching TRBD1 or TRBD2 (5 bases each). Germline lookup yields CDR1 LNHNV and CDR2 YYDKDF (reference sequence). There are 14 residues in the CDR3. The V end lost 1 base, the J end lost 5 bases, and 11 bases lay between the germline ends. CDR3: CATSRGDPWETQYF. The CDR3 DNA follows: TGTGCCACCAGCAGAGGGGACCCATGGGAGACCCAGTACTTC.

For the CDR3, the DNA is TGTGCCAGCAGCGCGACAGGGGGCGATCAGCCCCAGCATTTT. Residues: CASSATGGDQPQHF. The V and J genes are TRBV3-1 and TRBJ1-5, with 10 bases identical to TRBD1. There are 14 residues in the CDR3. The germline V gene has CDR1 LGHDT and CDR2 YNNKEL (reference sequence). V was pared by 5 bases and J by 5 bases, with 3 bases of the junction left unmatched.

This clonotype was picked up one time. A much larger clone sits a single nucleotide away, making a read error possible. Here the CDR3 reads CASSQESGEGTQYF. The CDR3 nucleotides are TGCGCCAGCAGCCAAGAGAGCGGGGAAGGTACGCAGTATTTT. The chain carries TRBV4-1 and TRBJ2-3; 7 nucleotides align to TRBD2. Germline V gene lookup returns CDR1 MGHRA and CDR2 YSYEKL. V lost 0 bases to trimming and J lost 8 bases; unmatched junction nucleotides: 5. CDR3 length equals 14 residues.

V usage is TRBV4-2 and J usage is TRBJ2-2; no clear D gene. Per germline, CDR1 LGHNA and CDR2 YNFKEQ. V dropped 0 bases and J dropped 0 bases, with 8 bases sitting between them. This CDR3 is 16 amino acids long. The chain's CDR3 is CASSQDQETNTGELFF. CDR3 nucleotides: TGTGCCAGCAGCCAAGACCAGGAAACGAACACCGGGGAGCTGTTTTTT.

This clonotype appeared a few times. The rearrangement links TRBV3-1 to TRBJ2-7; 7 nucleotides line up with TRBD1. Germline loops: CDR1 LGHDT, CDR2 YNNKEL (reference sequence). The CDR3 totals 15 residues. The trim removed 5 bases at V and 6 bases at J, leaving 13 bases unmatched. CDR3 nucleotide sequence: TGTGCCAGCAGCGACGACAGGGTGGCGTCAGGCGAGCAGTACTTC. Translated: CASSDDRVASGEQYF.

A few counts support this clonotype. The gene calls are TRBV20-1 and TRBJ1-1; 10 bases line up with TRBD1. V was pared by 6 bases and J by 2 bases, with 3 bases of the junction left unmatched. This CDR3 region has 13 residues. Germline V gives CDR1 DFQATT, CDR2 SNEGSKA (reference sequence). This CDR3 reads CSARQGANTEAFF. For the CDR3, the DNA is TGCAGTGCGAGACAGGGGGCCAACACTGAAGCTTTCTTT.

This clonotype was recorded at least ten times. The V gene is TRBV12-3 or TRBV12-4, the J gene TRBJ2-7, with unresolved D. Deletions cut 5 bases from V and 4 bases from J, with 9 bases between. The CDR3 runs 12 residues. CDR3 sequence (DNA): TGTGCCAGCAGTCCCGGGTGGTACGAGCAGTACTTC. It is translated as CASSPGWYEQYF.

CDR3 in DNA: TGTGCCAGCAGCTTAGAGTTTAGGGAAGAGACCCAGTACTTC. Translation gives CASSLEFREETQYF. This chain joins TRBV7-2 and TRBJ2-5; the D is unclear. This CDR3 is built from 14 residues. Germline lookup yields CDR1 SGHTA and CDR2 FQGNSA. V gave up 1 base and J gave up 3 bases, with 9 bases separating them.

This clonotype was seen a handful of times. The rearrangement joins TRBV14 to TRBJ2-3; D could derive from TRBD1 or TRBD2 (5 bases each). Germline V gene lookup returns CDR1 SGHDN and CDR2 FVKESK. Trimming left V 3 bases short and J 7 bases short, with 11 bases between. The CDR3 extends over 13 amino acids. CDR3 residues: CASSQYGGNTQYF. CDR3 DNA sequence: TGTGCCAGCAGCCAGTATGGGGGAAATACGCAGTATTTT.

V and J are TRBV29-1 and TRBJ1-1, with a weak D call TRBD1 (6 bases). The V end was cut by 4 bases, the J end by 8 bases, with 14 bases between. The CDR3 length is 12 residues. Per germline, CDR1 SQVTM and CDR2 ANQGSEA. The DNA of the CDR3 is TGCAGCGTTGTTGGGGGGGCGGCGGAAGCTTTCTTT. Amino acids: CSVVGGAAEAFF.

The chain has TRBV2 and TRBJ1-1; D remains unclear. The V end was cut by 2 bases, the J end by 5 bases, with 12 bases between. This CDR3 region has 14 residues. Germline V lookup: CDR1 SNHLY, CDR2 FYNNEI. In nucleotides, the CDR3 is TGTGCCAGCAGTGAACAGGCGGGATTAACTGAAGCTTTCTTT. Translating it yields CASSEQAGLTEAFF.

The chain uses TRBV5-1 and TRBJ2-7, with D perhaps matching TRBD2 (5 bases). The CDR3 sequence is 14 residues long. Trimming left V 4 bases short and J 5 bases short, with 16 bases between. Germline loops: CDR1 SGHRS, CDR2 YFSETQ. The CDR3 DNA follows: TGCGCCAGCAGCCCCGAGGGTTTCAGGAACGAGCAGTACTTC. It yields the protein CASSPEGFRNEQYF. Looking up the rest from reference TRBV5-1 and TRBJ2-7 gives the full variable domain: KAGVTQTPRYLIKTRGQQVTLSCSPISGHRSVSWYQQTPGQGLQFLFEYFSETQRNKGNFPGRFSGRQFSNSRSEMNVSTLELGDSALYLCASSPEGFRNEQYFGPGTRLTVT.

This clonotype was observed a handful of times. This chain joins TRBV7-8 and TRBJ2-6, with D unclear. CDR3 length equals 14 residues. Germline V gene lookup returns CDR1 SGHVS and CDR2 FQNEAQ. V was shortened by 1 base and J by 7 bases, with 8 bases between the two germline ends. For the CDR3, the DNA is TGTGCCAGCAGCTTAGTAGTCTTAGCCAACGTCCTGACTTTC. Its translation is CASSLVVLANVLTF.

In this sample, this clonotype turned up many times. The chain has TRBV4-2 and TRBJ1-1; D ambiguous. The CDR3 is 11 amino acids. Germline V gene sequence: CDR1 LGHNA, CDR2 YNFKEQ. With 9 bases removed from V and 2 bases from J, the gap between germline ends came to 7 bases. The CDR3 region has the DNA TGTGCCAGTTCCAGAAACACTGAAGCTTTCTTT. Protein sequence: CASSRNTEAFF.

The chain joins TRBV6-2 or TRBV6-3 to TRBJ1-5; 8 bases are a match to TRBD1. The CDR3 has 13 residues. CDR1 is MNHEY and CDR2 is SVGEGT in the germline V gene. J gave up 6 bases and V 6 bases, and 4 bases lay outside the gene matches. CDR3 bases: TGTGCCAGCAGACGGACAGGGCCTCAGCCCCAGCATTTT. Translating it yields CASRRTGPQPQHF.

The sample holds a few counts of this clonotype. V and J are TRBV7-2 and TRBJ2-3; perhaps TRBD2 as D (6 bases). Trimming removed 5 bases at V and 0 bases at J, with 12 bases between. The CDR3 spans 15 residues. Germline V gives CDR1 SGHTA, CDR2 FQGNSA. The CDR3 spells CASSPGLSSTDTQYF. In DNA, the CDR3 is TGTGCCAGCAGCCCGGGACTCTCTAGCACAGATACGCAGTATTTT.